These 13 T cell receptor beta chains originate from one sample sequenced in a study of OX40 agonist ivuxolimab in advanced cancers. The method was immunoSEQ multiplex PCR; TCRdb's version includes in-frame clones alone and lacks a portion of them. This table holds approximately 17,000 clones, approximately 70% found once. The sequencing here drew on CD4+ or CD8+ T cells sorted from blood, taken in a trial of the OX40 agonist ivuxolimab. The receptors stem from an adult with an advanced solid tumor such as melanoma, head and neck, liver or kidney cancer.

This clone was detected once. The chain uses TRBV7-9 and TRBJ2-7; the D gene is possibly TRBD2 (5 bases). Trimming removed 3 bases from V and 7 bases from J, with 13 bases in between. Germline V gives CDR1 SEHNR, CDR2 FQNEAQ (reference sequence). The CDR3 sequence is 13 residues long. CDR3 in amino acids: CASSFPGWEEQYF. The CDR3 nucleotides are TGTGCCAGCAGCTTCCCGGGGTGGGAAGAGCAGTACTTC.

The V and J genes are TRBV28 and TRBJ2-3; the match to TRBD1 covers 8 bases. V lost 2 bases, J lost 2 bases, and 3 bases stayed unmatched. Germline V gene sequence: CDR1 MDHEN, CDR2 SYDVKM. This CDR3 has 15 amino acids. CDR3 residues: CASSLGTGDTDTQYF. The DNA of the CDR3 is TGTGCCAGCAGTTTAGGGACAGGCGACACAGATACGCAGTATTTT.

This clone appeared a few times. CDR3 DNA sequence: TGTGCCAGCAGCCCACCGGGACGGGCCTACGAGCAGTACTTC. Translating it yields CASSPPGRAYEQYF. The gene calls are TRBV7-2 and TRBJ2-7; the D gene could be TRBD1 or TRBD2 (5 bases each). CDR3 length equals 14 residues. With 5 bases removed from V and 2 bases from J, the gap between germline ends came to 13 bases. Germline V CDR1 and CDR2: SGHTA, FQGNSA.

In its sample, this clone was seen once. The CDR3 loop reads CASSPILGQGATNTGELFF. CDR3 DNA sequence: TGCGCCAGCAGCCCTATCCTGGGACAGGGGGCTACGAACACCGGGGAGCTGTTTTTT. This chain connects TRBV4-1 to TRBJ2-2; 12 nucleotides line up with TRBD1. With V trimmed by 4 bases and J by 0 bases, 9 bases remained unmatched. The CDR3 has 19 residues. Germline loops: CDR1 MGHRA, CDR2 YSYEKL.

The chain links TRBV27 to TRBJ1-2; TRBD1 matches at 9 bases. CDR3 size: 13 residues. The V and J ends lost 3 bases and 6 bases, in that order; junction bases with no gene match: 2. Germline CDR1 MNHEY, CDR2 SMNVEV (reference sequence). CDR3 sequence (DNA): TGTGCCAGCAGTTTTACAGGGGGCGATGGCTACACCTTC. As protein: CASSFTGGDGYTF.

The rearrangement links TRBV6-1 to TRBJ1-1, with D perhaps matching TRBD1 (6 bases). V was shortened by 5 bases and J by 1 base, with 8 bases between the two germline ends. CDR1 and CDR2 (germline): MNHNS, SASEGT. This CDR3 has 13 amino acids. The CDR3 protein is CASSSGQNTEAFF. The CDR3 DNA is TGTGCCAGCAGTTCGGGACAGAACACTGAAGCTTTCTTT.

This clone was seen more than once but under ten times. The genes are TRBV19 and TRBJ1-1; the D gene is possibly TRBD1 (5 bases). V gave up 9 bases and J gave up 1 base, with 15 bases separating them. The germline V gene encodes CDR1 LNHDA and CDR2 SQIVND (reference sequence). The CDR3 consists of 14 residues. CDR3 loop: CASRDLDWNTEAFF. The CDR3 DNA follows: TGTGCCAGCAGGGACCTGGATTGGAACACTGAAGCTTTCTTT.

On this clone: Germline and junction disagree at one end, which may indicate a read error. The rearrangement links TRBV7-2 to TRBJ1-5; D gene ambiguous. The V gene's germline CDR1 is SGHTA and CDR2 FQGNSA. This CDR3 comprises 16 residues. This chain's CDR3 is CASSQDWMTEGQPQHF. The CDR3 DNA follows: TGCGCCAGCAGCCAAGATTGGATGACCGAAGGTCAGCCCCAGCATTTT.

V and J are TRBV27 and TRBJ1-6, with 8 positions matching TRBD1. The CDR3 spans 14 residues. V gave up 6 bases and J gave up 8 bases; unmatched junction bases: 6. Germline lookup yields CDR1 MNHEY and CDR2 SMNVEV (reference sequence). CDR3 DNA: TGTGCCAGCAGGATACAGGGGGGGGATTCACCCCTCCACTTT. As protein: CASRIQGGDSPLHF.

The CDR3 bases are TGTGCCAGCAGTTCCGGGACTAGCGGGACCCACGAGCAGTACTTC. Encoded protein: CASSSGTSGTHEQYF. This chain uses TRBV27 with TRBJ2-7; TRBD2 aligns across 13 bases. This CDR3 comprises 15 residues. J was trimmed by 5 bases and V by 4 bases; bases with no gene match: 5. Germline V lookup: CDR1 MNHEY, CDR2 SMNVEV (reference sequence).

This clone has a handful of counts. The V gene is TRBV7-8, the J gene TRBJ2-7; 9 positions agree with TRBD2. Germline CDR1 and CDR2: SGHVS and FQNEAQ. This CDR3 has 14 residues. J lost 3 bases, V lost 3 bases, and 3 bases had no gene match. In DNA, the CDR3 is TGTGCCAGCAGCTTTAGCGGGAGTCACTACGAGCAGTACTTC. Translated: CASSFSGSHYEQYF.

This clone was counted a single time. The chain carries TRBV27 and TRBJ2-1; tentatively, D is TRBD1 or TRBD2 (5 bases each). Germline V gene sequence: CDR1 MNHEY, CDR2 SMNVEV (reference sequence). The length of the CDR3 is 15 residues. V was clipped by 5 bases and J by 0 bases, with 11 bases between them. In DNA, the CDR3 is TGTGCCAGCAGTCGGGACGGTAGCTCCTACAATGAGCAGTTCTTC. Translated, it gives CASSRDGSSYNEQFF.

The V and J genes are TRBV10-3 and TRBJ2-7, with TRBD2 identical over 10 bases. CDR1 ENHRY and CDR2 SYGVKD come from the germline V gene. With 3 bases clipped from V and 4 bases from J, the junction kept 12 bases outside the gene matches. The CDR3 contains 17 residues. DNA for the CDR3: TGTGCCATCAGTGATCCAGGACTAGAGCGGGAGGGTTACGAGCAGTACTTC. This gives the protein CAISDPGLEREGYEQYF.